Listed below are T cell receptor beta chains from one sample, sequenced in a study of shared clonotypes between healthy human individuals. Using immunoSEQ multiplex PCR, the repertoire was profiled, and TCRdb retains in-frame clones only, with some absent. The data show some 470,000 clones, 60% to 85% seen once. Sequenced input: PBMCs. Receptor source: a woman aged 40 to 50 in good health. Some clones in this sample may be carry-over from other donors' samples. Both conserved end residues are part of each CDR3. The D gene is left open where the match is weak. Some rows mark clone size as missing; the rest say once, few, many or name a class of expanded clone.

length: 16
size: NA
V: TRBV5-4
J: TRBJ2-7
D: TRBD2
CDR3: CASSLAGASGNYEQYF
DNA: TGTGCCAGCAGCTTGGCCGGGGCTAGCGGAAACTACGAGCAGTACTTC

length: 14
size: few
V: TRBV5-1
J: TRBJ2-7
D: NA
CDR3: CASSLAPGIIEQYF
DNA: TGCGCCAGCAGCTTGGCCCCAGGTATTATCGAGCAGTACTTC

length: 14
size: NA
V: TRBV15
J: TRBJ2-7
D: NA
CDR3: CATSRDSNFGEQYF
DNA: TGTGCCACCAGCAGAGACTCGAATTTCGGCGAGCAGTACTTC

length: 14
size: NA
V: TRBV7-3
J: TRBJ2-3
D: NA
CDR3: CASSLTGRTDTQYF
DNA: TGTGCCAGCAGCTTAACCGGGCGCACAGATACGCAGTATTTT

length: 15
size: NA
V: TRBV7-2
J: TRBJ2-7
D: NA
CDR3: CASSPGPPALYEQYF
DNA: TGTGCCAGCAGCCCCGGACCGCCAGCGCTCTACGAGCAGTACTTC

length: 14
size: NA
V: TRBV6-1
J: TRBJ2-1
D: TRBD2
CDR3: CASTPGGPSNEQFF
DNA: TGTGCCAGCACCCCGGGAGGGCCGTCGAATGAGCAGTTCTTC

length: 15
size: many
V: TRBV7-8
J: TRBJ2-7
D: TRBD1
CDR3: CASTVYGTAPHEQYF
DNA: TGTGCCAGCACAGTCTACGGGACAGCCCCCCACGAGCAGTACTTC

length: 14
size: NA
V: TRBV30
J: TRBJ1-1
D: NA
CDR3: CAWSVGTLNTEAFF
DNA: TGTGCCTGGAGTGTGGGGACCTTGAACACTGAAGCTTTCTTT

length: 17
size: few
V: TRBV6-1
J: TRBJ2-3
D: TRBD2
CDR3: CASSEQGASGSTDTQYF
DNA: TGTGCCAGCAGTGAGCAAGGTGCTAGCGGGAGCACAGATACGCAGTATTTT

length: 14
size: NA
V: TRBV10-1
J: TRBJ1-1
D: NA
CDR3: CASSDQRRNTEAFF
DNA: TGCGCCAGCAGTGACCAGAGACGGAACACTGAAGCTTTCTTT

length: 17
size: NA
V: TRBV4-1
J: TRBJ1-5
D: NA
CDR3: CASSQRGGAFSNQPQHF
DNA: TGCGCCAGCAGCCAACGGGGAGGGGCATTTAGCAATCAGCCCCAGCATTTT

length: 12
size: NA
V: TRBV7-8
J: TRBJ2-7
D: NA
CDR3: CASSSNSYEQYF
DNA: TGTGCCAGCAGCTCCAATTCCTACGAGCAGTACTTC

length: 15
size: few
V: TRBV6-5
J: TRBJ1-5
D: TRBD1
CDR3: CASKRDRFLNQPQHF
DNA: TGTGCCAGCAAGCGGGACAGATTTTTAAATCAGCCCCAGCATTTT

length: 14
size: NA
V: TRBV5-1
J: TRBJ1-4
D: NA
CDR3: CASSLAGAGEKLFF
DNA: TGCGCCAGCAGCTTGGCCGGGGCAGGTGAAAAACTGTTTTTT

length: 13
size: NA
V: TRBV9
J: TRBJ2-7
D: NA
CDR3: CASSDRDSYEQYF
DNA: TGTGCCAGCAGCGACAGGGACTCCTACGAGCAGTACTTC

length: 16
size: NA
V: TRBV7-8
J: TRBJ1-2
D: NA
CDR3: CASSPDRIAQAHGYTF
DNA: TGTGCCAGCAGCCCCGATCGGATTGCGCAGGCCCATGGCTACACCTTC

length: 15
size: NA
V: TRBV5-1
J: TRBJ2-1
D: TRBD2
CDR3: CASSLLAESYNEQFF
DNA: TGCGCCAGCAGCCTACTAGCGGAGTCCTACAATGAGCAGTTCTTC

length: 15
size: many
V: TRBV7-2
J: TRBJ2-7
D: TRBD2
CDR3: CASSLGGGSSYEQYF
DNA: TGTGCCAGCAGCTTAGGGGGCGGGAGCTCCTACGAGCAGTACTTC

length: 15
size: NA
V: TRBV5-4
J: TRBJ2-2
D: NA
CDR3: CASSLIGSPTGEPFF
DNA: TGTGCCAGCAGCTTGATCGGGAGTCCCACCGGGGAGCCGTTTTTT

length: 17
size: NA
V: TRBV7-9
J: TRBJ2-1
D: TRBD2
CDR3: CASSFRPGTSGNNEQFF
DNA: TGTGCCAGCAGCTTTCGTCCCGGGACTAGCGGTAACAATGAGCAGTTCTTC

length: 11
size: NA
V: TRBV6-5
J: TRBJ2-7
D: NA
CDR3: CASGGLREQYF
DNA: TGTGCCAGCGGAGGGTTGCGCGAGCAGTACTTC

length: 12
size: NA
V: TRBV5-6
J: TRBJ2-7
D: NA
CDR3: CASSSGTYEQYF
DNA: TGTGCCAGCAGCTCCGGGACATACGAGCAGTACTTC

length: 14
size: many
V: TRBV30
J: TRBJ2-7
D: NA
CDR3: CAWSVQLQLYEQYF
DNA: TGTGCCTGGAGTGTACAACTCCAATTATACGAGCAGTACTTC

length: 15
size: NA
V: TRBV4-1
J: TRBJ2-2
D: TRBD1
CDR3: CASKWDRANTGELFF
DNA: TGCGCCAGCAAGTGGGACAGGGCGAACACCGGGGAGCTGTTTTTT

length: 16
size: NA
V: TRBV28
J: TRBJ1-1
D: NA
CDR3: CASSLGGGRVHTEAFF
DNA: TGTGCCAGCAGTTTAGGAGGGGGGCGGGTTCACACTGAAGCTTTCTTT

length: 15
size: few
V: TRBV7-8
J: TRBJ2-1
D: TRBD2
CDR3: CASSGGTSGIHEQFF
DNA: TGTGCCAGCAGCGGCGGGACTAGCGGGATTCATGAGCAGTTCTTC

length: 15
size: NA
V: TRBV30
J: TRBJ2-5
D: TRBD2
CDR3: CAWSGGSGSEETQYF
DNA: TGTGCCTGGAGTGGGGGTAGCGGGAGTGAAGAGACCCAGTACTTC

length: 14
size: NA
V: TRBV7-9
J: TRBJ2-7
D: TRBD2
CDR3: CASSRTSGRYEQYF
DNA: TGTGCCAGCAGCCGGACTAGCGGGAGGTACGAGCAGTACTTC

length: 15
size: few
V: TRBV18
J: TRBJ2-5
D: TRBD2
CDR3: CASSGTSGPQETQYF
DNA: TGTGCCAGCTCAGGAACTAGCGGACCTCAAGAGACCCAGTACTTC